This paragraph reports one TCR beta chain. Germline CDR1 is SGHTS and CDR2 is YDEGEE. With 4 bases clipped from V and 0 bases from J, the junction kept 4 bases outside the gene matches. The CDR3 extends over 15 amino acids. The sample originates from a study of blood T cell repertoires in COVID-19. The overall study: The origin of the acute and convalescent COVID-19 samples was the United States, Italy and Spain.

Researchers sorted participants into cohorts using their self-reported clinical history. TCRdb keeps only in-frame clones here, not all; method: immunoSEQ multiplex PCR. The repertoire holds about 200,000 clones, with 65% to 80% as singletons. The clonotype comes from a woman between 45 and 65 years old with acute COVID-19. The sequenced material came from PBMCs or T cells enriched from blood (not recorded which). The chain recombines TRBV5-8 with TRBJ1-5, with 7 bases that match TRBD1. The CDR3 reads CASSGGQVSNQPQHF. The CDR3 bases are TGTGCCAGCAGCGGAGGACAGGTTAGCAATCAGCCCCAGCATTTT.